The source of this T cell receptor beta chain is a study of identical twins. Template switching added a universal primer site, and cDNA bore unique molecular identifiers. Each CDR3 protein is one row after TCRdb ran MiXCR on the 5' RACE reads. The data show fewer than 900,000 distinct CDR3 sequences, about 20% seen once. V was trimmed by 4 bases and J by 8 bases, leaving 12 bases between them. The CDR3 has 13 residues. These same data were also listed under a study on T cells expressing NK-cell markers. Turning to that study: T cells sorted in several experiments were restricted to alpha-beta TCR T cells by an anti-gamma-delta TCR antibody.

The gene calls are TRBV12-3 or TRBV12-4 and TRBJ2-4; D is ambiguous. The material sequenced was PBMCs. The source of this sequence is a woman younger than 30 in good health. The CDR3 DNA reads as TGTGCCAGCAGTTCGTCGGCCGTTGACATTCAGTACTTC. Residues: CASSSSAVDIQYF.